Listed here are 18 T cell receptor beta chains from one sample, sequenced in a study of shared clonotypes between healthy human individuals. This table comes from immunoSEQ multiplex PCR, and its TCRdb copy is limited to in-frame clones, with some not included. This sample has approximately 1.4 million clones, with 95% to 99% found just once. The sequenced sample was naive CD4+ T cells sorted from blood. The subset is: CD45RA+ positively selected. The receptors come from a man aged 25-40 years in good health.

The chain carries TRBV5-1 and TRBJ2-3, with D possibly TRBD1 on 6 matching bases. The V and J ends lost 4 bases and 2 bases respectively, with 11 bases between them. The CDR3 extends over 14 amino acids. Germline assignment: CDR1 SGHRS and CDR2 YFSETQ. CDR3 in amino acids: CASSPGQHTDTQYF. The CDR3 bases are TGCGCCAGCAGCCCTGGACAGCACACAGATACGCAGTATTTT.

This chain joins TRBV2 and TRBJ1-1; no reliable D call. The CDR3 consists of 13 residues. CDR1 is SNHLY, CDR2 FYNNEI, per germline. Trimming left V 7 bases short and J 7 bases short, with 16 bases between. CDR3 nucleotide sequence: TGTGCCAGCACTTTGAGGCCGGCCATTGAAGCTTTCTTT. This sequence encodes CASTLRPAIEAFF.

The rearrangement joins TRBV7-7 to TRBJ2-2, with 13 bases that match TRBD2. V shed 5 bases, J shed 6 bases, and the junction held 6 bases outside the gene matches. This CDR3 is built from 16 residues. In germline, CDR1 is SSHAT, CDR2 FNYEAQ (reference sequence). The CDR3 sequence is CASSLRTSGSPGELFF. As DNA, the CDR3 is TGTGCCAGCAGCCTGAGGACTAGCGGGAGTCCCGGGGAGCTGTTTTTT.

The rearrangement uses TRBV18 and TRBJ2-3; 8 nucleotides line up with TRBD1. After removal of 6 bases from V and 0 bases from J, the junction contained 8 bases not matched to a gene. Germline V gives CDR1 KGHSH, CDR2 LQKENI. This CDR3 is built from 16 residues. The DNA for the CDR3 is TGTGCCAGCTCGGCCCGGACAGGGATGAGCACAGATACGCAGTATTTT. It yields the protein CASSARTGMSTDTQYF.

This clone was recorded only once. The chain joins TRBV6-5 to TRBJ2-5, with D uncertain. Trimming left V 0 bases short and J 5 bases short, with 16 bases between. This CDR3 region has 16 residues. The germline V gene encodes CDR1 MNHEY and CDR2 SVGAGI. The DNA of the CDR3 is TGTGCCAGCAGTTACTCCCGGATGGATCCTTGGGAGACCCAGTACTTC. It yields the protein CASSYSRMDPWETQYF.

CDR3 in DNA: TGTGCCAGCAGCTTTGACTCTGGAAACACCATATATTTT. Encoded protein: CASSFDSGNTIYF. The V and J genes are TRBV7-9 and TRBJ1-3, with no clear D. The CDR3 totals 13 residues. Trimming stripped 3 bases from V and 0 bases from J, with 3 bases between. The germline V gene encodes CDR1 SEHNR and CDR2 FQNEAQ (reference sequence).

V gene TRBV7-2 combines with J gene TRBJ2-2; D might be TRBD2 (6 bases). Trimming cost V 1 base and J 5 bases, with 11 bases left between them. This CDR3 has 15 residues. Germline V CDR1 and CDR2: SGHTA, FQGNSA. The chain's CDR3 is CASSLGGKGTGELFF. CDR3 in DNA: TGTGCCAGCAGCTTAGGCGGGAAGGGGACCGGGGAGCTGTTTTTT.

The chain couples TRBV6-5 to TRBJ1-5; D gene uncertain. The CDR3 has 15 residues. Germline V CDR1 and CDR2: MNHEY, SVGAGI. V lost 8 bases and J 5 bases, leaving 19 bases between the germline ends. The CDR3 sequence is CASRSSAARYQPQHF. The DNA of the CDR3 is TGTGCCAGCCGGTCGTCGGCCGCGCGATATCAGCCCCAGCATTTT.

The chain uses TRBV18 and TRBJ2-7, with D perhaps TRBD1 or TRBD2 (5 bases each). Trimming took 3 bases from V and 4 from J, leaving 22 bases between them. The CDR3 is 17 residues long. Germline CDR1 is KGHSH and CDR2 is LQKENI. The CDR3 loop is CASSPSAPGSIGYEQYF. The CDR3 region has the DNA TGTGCCAGCTCACCTTCCGCCCCAGGGAGTATAGGGTACGAGCAGTACTTC.

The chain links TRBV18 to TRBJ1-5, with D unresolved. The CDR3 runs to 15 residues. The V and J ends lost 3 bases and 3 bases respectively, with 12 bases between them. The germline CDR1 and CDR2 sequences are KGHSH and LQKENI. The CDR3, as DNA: TGTGCCAGCTCACCGAACTGGGCCTTCAATCAGCCCCAGCATTTT. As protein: CASSPNWAFNQPQHF.

The CDR3 loop reads CASSAVGNYGYTF. DNA for the CDR3: TGTGCCAGCAGTGCGGTCGGTAACTATGGCTACACCTTC. The rearrangement joins TRBV25-1 to TRBJ1-2; D gene unclear. Trimming shortened V by 4 bases and J by 1 base, and 7 bases separated the two germline ends. CDR1 MGHDK and CDR2 SYGVNS come from the germline V gene. The length of the CDR3 is 13 residues.

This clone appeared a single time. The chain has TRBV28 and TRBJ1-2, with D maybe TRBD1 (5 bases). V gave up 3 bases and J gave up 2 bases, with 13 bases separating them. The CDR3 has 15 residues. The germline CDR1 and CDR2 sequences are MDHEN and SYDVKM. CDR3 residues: CASSFPPPGNYGYTF. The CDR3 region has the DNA TGTGCCAGCAGTTTCCCCCCCCCAGGGAACTATGGCTACACCTTC.

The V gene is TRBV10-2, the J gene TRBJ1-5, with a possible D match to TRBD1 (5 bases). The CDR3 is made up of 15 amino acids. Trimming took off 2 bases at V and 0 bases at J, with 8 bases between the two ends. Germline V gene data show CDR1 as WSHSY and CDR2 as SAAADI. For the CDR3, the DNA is TGCGCCAGCAGTGAGCTAGGGGATAGCAATCAGCCCCAGCATTTT. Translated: CASSELGDSNQPQHF.

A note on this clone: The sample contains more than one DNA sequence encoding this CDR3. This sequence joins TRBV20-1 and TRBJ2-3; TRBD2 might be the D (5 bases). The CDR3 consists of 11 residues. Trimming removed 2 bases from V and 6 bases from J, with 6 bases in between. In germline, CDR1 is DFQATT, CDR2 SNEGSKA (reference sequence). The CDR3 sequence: CSARSGDTQYF. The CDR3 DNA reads TGCAGTGCTAGATCGGGGGATACGCAGTATTTT.

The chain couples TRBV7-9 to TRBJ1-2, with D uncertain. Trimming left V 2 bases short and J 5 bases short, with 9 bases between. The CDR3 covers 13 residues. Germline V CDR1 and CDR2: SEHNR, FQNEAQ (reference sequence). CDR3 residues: CASSLKGQYGYTF. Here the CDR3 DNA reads TGTGCCAGCAGCTTAAAGGGTCAATATGGCTACACCTTC.

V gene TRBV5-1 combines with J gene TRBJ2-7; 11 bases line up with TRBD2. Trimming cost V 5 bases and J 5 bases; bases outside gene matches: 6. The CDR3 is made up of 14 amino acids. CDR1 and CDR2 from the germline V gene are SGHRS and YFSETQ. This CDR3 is CASRTSGSLNEQYF. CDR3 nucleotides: TGCGCCAGCAGAACTAGCGGGAGTCTCAACGAGCAGTACTTC.

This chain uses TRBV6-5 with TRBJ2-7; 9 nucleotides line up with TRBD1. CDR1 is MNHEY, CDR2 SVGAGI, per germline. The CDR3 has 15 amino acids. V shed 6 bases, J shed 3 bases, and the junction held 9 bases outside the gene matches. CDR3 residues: CASSRPGQGRYEQYF. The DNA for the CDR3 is TGTGCCAGCAGCCGGCCGGGACAGGGCCGCTACGAGCAGTACTTC.

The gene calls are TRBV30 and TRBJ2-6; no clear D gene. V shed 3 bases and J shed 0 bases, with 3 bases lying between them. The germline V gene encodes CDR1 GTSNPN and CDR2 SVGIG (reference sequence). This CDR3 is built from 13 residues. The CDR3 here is CAWRGSGANVLTF. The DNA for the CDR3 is TGTGCCTGGAGAGGCTCTGGGGCCAACGTCCTGACTTTC.